The 14 T cell receptor beta chains listed next were all sequenced from one sample in a study of blood T cell repertoires in COVID-19. Sequencing used immunoSEQ multiplex PCR; TCRdb keeps in-frame clones, though not all of them. The top ten clones hold roughly a tenth of a sample with approximately 140,000 clones, 88% of them seen once. Sequenced input: peripheral blood. The receptors shown here come from a man between 60 and 75 years old with active or convalescent COVID-19.

The chain has TRBV6-1 and TRBJ1-5; 9 nucleotides agree with TRBD1. With 2 bases clipped from V and 3 bases from J, the junction kept 2 bases outside the gene matches. The CDR3 covers 15 residues. CDR1 is MNHNS and CDR2 is SASEGT in the germline V gene. The CDR3 spells CASSERTGDNQPQHF. The CDR3 bases are TGTGCCAGCAGTGAACGGACAGGGGACAATCAGCCCCAGCATTTT.

The V call is TRBV5-1, the J call TRBJ2-7, with TRBD2 matching 10 bases. The V segment lost 4 bases and the J segment 3 bases; nucleotides outside the gene matches: 7. The CDR3 runs 15 residues. The germline V gene has CDR1 SGHRS and CDR2 YFSETQ. CDR3 coding DNA: TGCGCCAGCAGCCCCGCCGGGACTAGCGTCTACGAGCAGTACTTC. This sequence encodes CASSPAGTSVYEQYF.

This chain uses TRBV7-9 with TRBJ1-3; no clear D. Trimming cost V 2 bases and J 1 base, with 9 bases left between them. Germline values: CDR1 SEHNR, CDR2 FQNEAQ (reference sequence). CDR3 size: 15 residues. This CDR3 is CASSLSPGSGNTIYF. The CDR3 coding sequence is TGTGCCAGCAGCTTATCACCGGGGTCTGGAAACACCATATATTTT.

This sequence joins TRBV24-1 and TRBJ2-7; D gene ambiguous. The CDR3 extends over 13 amino acids. Germline CDR1 and CDR2: KGHDR and SFDVKD. Trimming pared 3 bases from V and 1 base from J, leaving 6 bases between. In DNA, the CDR3 is TGTGCCACCAGTGATAGCGCTTCCTACGAGCAGTACTTC. Protein sequence: CATSDSASYEQYF.

The chain carries TRBV28 and TRBJ1-6; TRBD1 is a possible D gene (5 bases). V lost 6 bases, J lost 1 base, and 16 bases lay in between. The CDR3 spans 17 residues. Germline V gene data show CDR1 as MDHEN and CDR2 as SYDVKM. The DNA of the CDR3 is TGTGCCAGCAGGCCACCTCGGGGGGAATCCTATAATTCACCCCTCCACTTT. Its translation is CASRPPRGESYNSPLHF. Looking up the rest from reference TRBV28 and TRBJ1-6 gives the full variable domain: DVKVTQSSRYLVKRTGEKVFLECVQDMDHENMFWYRQDPGLGLRLIYFSYDVKMKEKGDIPEGYSVSREKKERFSLILESASTNQTSMYLCASRPPRGESYNSPLHFGNGTRLTVT.

The rearrangement uses TRBV24-1 and TRBJ2-5; D perhaps matches TRBD1 (7 bases). Germline lookup yields CDR1 KGHDR and CDR2 SFDVKD. V gave up 4 bases and J gave up 5 bases, with 22 bases separating them. The CDR3 extends over 17 amino acids. CDR3 in DNA: TGTGCCACCAGTGAGCCCTGGAGGACAGGAGGAGGGGAGACCCAGTACTTC. Translating gives CATSEPWRTGGGETQYF.

The rearrangement joins TRBV19 to TRBJ2-3, with 10 bases that match TRBD2. Trimming took 8 bases from V and 0 from J; bases not matched to a gene: 8. The germline CDR1 and CDR2 sequences are LNHDA and SQIVND (reference sequence). The CDR3 is made up of 16 amino acids. The chain's CDR3 is CASRSGRAPSTDTQYF. CDR3 nucleotides: TGTGCCAGTCGAAGCGGGAGGGCCCCTAGCACAGATACGCAGTATTTT.

The rearrangement uses TRBV5-6 and TRBJ1-3; TRBD1 matches at 7 bases. The CDR3 contains 16 residues. The V gene end was trimmed by 4 bases and the J gene end by 0 bases; junction bases not matched to a gene: 7. In germline, CDR1 is SGHDT, CDR2 YYEEEE. CDR3 sequence: CASSPGQVNSGNTIYF. The CDR3 coding sequence is TGTGCCAGCAGCCCAGGACAGGTGAACTCTGGAAACACCATATATTTT.

The CDR3 loop is CASSRLGSGQFF. As DNA, the CDR3 is TGTGCCAGCAGCCGACTGGGTTCGGGACAGTTCTTC. The chain is built from TRBV5-6 and TRBJ2-1; weak D call: TRBD2 (5 bases). The CDR3 contains 12 residues. Trimming cost V 4 bases and J 13 bases, with 15 bases left between them. The germline CDR1 and CDR2 sequences are SGHDT and YYEEEE.

The chain combines TRBV19 with TRBJ1-4; D is possibly TRBD1 (6 bases). V lost 4 bases to trimming and J lost 2 bases, with 8 bases between them. CDR1 is LNHDA and CDR2 is SQIVND in the germline V gene (reference sequence). CDR3 length: 14 residues. This CDR3 reads CASSTQGTNEKLFF. As DNA, the CDR3 is TGTGCCAGTAGTACCCAGGGGACTAATGAAAAACTGTTTTTT.

This clone has ten or more counts. The chain couples TRBV24-1 to TRBJ2-1, with a tentative D call TRBD1 (6 bases). The V gene's germline CDR1 is KGHDR and CDR2 SFDVKD. Trimming removed 5 bases at V and 7 bases at J, with 17 bases between. This CDR3 contains 15 residues. CDR3 coding DNA: TGTGCCACCAGTGGGATTGACAGGTCCATTAATGAGCAGTTCTTC. This codes for CATSGIDRSINEQFF.

V usage is TRBV18 and J usage is TRBJ1-4; D ambiguous. The length of the CDR3 is 13 residues. With 2 bases removed from V and 7 bases from J, the gap between germline ends came to 8 bases. CDR1 and CDR2 from the germline V gene are KGHSH and LQKENI. The CDR3 DNA reads as TGTGCCAGCTCACCAAGGCGGCTTGAAAAACTGTTTTTT. It is translated as CASSPRRLEKLFF.

V is TRBV5-4 and J is TRBJ2-1; 10 bases line up with TRBD2. The CDR3 sequence is 15 residues long. Germline-derived CDR1 and CDR2 are SGHNT and YYREEE (reference sequence). Trimming took 0 bases from V and 8 from J; bases not matched to a gene: 5. Here the CDR3 reads CASSLGLAGVYEQFF. DNA for the CDR3: TGTGCCAGCAGCTTGGGGCTAGCGGGAGTGTATGAGCAGTTCTTC. Combining the CDR3 with reference TRBV5-4 and TRBJ2-1 gives the whole variable domain ETGVTQSPTHLIKTRGQQVTLRCSSQSGHNTVSWYQQALGQGPQFIFQYYREEENGRGNFPPRFSGLQFPNYSSELNVNALELDDSALYLCASSLGLAGVYEQFFGPGTRLTVL.

The chain uses TRBV4-1 and TRBJ2-6; D perhaps matches TRBD1 (5 bases). The V end lost 3 bases, the J end lost 5 bases, and 11 bases lay between the germline ends. The CDR3 sequence is 15 residues long. Looked up from germline, CDR1 is MGHRA and CDR2 is YSYEKL. CDR3 nucleotides: TGCGCCAGCAGCCAGGACAACCTCTGGGCCAACGTCCTGACTTTC. Amino acid sequence: CASSQDNLWANVLTF.